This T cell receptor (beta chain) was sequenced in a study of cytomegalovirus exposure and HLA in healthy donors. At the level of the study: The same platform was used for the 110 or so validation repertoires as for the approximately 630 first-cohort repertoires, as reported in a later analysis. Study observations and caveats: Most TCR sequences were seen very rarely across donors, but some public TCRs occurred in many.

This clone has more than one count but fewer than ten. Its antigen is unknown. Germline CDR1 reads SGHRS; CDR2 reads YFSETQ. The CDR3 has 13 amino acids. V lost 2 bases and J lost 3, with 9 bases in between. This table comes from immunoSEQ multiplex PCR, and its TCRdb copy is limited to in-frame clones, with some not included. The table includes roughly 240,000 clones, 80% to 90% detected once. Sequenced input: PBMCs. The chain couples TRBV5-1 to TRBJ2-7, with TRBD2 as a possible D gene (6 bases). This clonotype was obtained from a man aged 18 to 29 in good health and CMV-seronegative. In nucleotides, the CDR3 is TGCGCCAGCAGCTTTTACGGGGGCTACGAGCAGTACTTC. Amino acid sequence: CASSFYGGYEQYF.